The 7 T cell receptor beta chains below all came from one sample that was sequenced in a study of T cell responses to AZD1222 COVID-19 vaccine. Clones were read by immunoSEQ multiplex PCR, and TCRdb kept only the in-frame ones, dropping some. The data show over 110,000 clones, with over 85% seen just once and 5.5% held by the top ten. Sequencing was performed on peripheral blood, taken on day 0 of AZD1222 vaccination. These receptors originate from an adult in good health.

The CDR3 loop is CASSLDSGANYEQYF. CDR3 in DNA: TGTGCCAGCAGCTTAGACTCAGGGGCAAACTACGAGCAGTACTTC. V and J are TRBV11-3 and TRBJ2-7; tentative D call: TRBD1 (6 bases). V lost 0 bases, J lost 3 bases, and 12 bases lay in between. The CDR3 extends over 15 amino acids. The germline V gene has CDR1 SGHNT and CDR2 YENEEA.

This chain connects TRBV7-3 to TRBJ1-1; D not resolved. Trimming stripped 2 bases from V and 6 bases from J, with 10 bases between. The CDR3 is 13 residues long. The germline gives CDR1 SGHTA, CDR2 FQGTGA. The CDR3, as DNA: TGTGCCAGCAGCTTATTTCCGAGGTCTGAAGCTTTCTTT. Amino acid sequence: CASSLFPRSEAFF.

This clone appeared once. The rearrangement uses TRBV28 and TRBJ1-2; D is unresolved. The CDR3 totals 14 residues. Trimming took 5 bases from V and 2 from J, leaving 12 bases between them. CDR1 MDHEN and CDR2 SYDVKM come from the germline V gene. The CDR3 DNA sequence: TGTGCCAGCAGTGATGAGGGTGGCAACTATGGCTACACCTTC. It translates to CASSDEGGNYGYTF.

This sequence joins TRBV9 and TRBJ1-1; D perhaps matches TRBD1 (6 bases). The CDR3 runs 14 residues. Germline assignment: CDR1 SGDLS and CDR2 YYNGEE. The germline V and J ends were trimmed by 2 bases and 3 bases, with 11 bases remaining between them. CDR3 sequence reads: CASSVIPGDTEAFF. The CDR3 bases are TGTGCCAGCAGCGTGATCCCAGGGGACACTGAAGCTTTCTTT.

This sequence joins TRBV11-2 and TRBJ2-7; no definite D call. CDR1 is SGHAT, CDR2 FQNNGV, per germline. The CDR3 has 11 residues. V was trimmed by 1 base and J by 5 bases, leaving 3 bases between them. The CDR3 DNA reads TGTGCCAGCAGCTTAGTCAACGAGCAGTACTTC. Amino acids: CASSLVNEQYF.

This clone showed up just once. The rearrangement links TRBV2 to TRBJ2-3, with D perhaps TRBD2 (5 bases). The V gene lost 1 base and the J gene lost 4 bases, with 12 bases spanning the gap. CDR1 is SNHLY and CDR2 is FYNNEI in the germline V gene. The CDR3 sequence is 15 residues long. The CDR3 DNA reads as TGTGCCAGCAGTGAAGTGGGAGTGTCCGCAGATACGCAGTATTTT. The encoded protein is CASSEVGVSADTQYF.

The chain recombines TRBV7-2 with TRBJ1-1; D possibly corresponds to TRBD1 (5 bases). V dropped 5 bases and J dropped 1 base, with 11 bases sitting between them. The CDR3 contains 14 residues. Germline V lookup: CDR1 SGHTA, CDR2 FQGNSA. The CDR3 DNA reads as TGTGCCAGCAGCCAGACGGGACCGAACACTGAAGCTTTCTTT. This encodes CASSQTGPNTEAFF. Full variable domain (remainder filled in from reference TRBV7-2 and TRBJ1-1): GAGVSQSPSNKVTEKGKDVELRCDPISGHTALYWYRQSLGQGLEFLIYFQGNSAPDKSGLPSDRFSAERTGGSVSTLTIQRTQQEDSAVYLCASSQTGPNTEAFFGQGTRLTVV.